A selection of T cell receptor beta chains follows, all from one sample in a study of CD8+CD57+ T cells in acquired aplastic anemia. A single record per CDR3 protein comes from TCRdb applying MiXCR to the reads. The table includes over 150,000 distinct CDR3 sequences, 45% to 60% detected once. Sequenced material: sorted CD4+, CD8+, or CD8+CD57+ T cells (not recorded which) from PBMCs. These TCRs come from a human donor with aplastic anemia. Both conserved end residues are part of each CDR3. The order of the fields is D gene, clone size, J gene, V gene, CDR3 protein, CDR3 DNA. D genes are given only for firm matches. A row's size may be missing; if present it is once, few, many or a size class.

. . TRBJ1-2 TRBV10-3 CAISEGQGTSGYTF TGTGCCATCAGTGAGGGGCAGGGAACGAGTGGCTACACCTTC
. . TRBJ1-2 TRBV15 CATSSLGGGYGYTF TGTGCCACCAGCAGCCTGGGGGGCGGGTATGGCTACACCTTC
. many TRBJ1-1 TRBV6-5 CASSYSFGSEAFF TGTGCCAGCAGTTACTCGTTTGGTTCTGAAGCTTTCTTT
. many TRBJ1-4 TRBV5-1 CASSLSTGREGKLFF TGCGCCAGCAGCTTGTCCACAGGGAGGGAGGGAAAACTGTTTTTT
. . TRBJ1-2 TRBV24-1 CATSEADYGYTF TGTGCCACCAGTGAGGCAGACTATGGCTACACCTTC
. few TRBJ1-6 TRBV11-2 CASSAVQGVRLSPLHF TGTGCCAGCAGCGCCGTCCAGGGCGTCAGGCTCTCACCCCTCCACTTT
TRBD2 many TRBJ2-1 TRBV7-7 CASSLQAGVQYNEQFF TGTGCTAGCAGCCTTCAGGCGGGGGTGCAATACAATGAGCAGTTCTTC
TRBD1 once TRBJ2-3 TRBV2 CASRRQGADTQYF TGTGCCAGCAGGAGACAGGGAGCTGATACGCAGTATTTT
TRBD1 . TRBJ2-7 TRBV6-1 CASSAGGTGGREQYF TGTGCCAGCAGTGCGGGGGGGACAGGGGGAAGGGAGCAGTACTTC
. . TRBJ1-6 TRBV6-4 CASSDSTDNSPLHF TGTGCCAGCAGTGACTCGACAGATAATTCACCCCTCCACTTT
TRBD2 once TRBJ2-7 TRBV29-1 CSVGLAGAYEQYF TGCAGCGTCGGACTAGCGGGGGCCTACGAGCAGTACTTC
. . TRBJ1-1 TRBV6-4 CASSDRGNRDTEAFF TGTGCCAGCAGTGACAGGGGGAATAGAGACACTGAAGCTTTCTTT
. once TRBJ2-3 TRBV6-2/TRBV6-3 CASSYPTGGRARGFTDTQYF TGTGCCAGCAGTTACCCAACCGGGGGTCGGGCGAGAGGTTTCACAGATACGCAGTATTTT
. many TRBJ2-7 TRBV11-2 CASSLGRGAKTYEQYF TGTGCCAGCAGCTTAGGACGGGGGGCTAAAACCTACGAGCAGTACTTC
. . TRBJ2-5 TRBV20-1 CSAIDRLETQYF TGCAGTGCTATAGACAGGCTTGAGACCCAGTACTTC
. few TRBJ2-7 TRBV29-1 CSVEAGTNYEQYF TGCAGCGTTGAAGCCGGGACCAACTACGAGCAGTACTTC
. . TRBJ1-5 TRBV4-1 CASSLIPGRPQHF TGCGCCAGCAGCCTAATTCCGGGGCGGCCCCAGCATTTT
. . TRBJ2-7 TRBV2 CASKVQVYEQYF TGTGCCAGCAAGGTGCAGGTCTACGAGCAGTACTTC
. . TRBJ1-1 TRBV19 CASSNLGRFGAFF TGTGCCAGTAGCAATTTGGGGAGGTTTGGAGCTTTCTTT
. many TRBJ1-3 TRBV4-1 CASSQGDGSGNTIYF TGCGCCAGCAGCCAAGGGGACGGGTCTGGAAACACCATATATTTT
. many TRBJ1-1 TRBV20-1 CSATPGLEAFF TGCAGTGCTACCCCGGGGCTAGAAGCTTTCTTT
TRBD2 . TRBJ2-1 TRBV20-1 CSTYRLTSISYNEQFF TGCAGTACCTACAGACTGACTAGCATCTCGTACAATGAGCAGTTCTTC
. few TRBJ1-2 TRBV2 CASSDFYGYTF TGTGCCAGCAGTGATTTCTATGGCTACACCTTC
TRBD1 few TRBJ1-6 TRBV28 CASSSGQATHSPLHF TGTGCCAGCAGTTCTGGACAGGCCACACATTCACCCCTCCACTTT
. . TRBJ1-5 TRBV2 CASSEEVISNQPQHF TGTGCCAGCAGTGAAGAGGTGATTAGCAATCAGCCCCAGCATTTT
TRBD2 . TRBJ2-1 TRBV20-1 CSARGLAGNNEQFF TGCAGTGCTAGAGGACTAGCGGGGAACAATGAGCAGTTCTTC
. many TRBJ1-1 TRBV7-9 CASSFTDGYEAFF TGTGCCAGCAGCTTCACGGACGGATATGAAGCTTTCTTT
. many TRBJ1-1 TRBV29-1 CSVEGNTEAFF TGCAGCGTCGAGGGGAACACTGAAGCTTTCTTT
. few TRBJ2-1 TRBV20-1 CSARKGDEQFF TGCAGTGCTAGGAAGGGGGATGAGCAGTTCTTC
. . TRBJ1-4 TRBV3-1 CASSQSGGNEKLFF TGTGCCAGCAGCCAGTCGGGAGGAAATGAAAAACTGTTTTTT
. . TRBJ2-7 TRBV7-8 CASSREGRLKTAYEQYF TGTGCCAGCAGTAGGGAAGGTCGCCTTAAGACCGCCTACGAGCAGTACTTC
. . TRBJ2-7 TRBV6-1 CASTAFYEQYF TGTGCCAGCACGGCCTTCTACGAGCAGTACTTC
TRBD1 . TRBJ2-1 TRBV5-8 CASSDRDRDNEQFF TGTGCCAGCAGCGATCGGGACAGGGACAATGAGCAGTTCTTC
. . TRBJ1-3 TRBV19 CASYRAPGNTIYF TGTGCCAGTTACAGGGCTCCTGGAAACACCATATATTTT
. many TRBJ1-3 TRBV9 CASSVLQGSGNTIYF TGTGCCAGCAGCGTATTACAGGGTAGTGGAAACACCATATATTTT
. . TRBJ1-1 TRBV19 CASSTGSPEAFF TGTGCCAGTAGCACAGGGTCCCCTGAAGCTTTCTTT
. few TRBJ2-7 TRBV7-9 CASSLSFDRAGQYF TGTGCCAGCAGCCTGTCATTCGATCGAGCCGGGCAGTACTTC
. . TRBJ1-1 TRBV19 CASSLRQEGGTEAFF TGTGCCAGCAGCTTACGACAAGAGGGGGGCACTGAAGCTTTCTTT
TRBD1 many TRBJ1-1 TRBV20-1 CSARTGDTEAFF TGCAGTGCTAGAACAGGGGACACTGAAGCTTTCTTT
. many TRBJ2-7 TRBV19 CASSIRDSLSYEQYF TGTGCCAGTAGTATTCGGGACTCCCTCTCCTACGAGCAGTACTTC
. few TRBJ1-1 TRBV7-2 CASSLVREAEAFF TGTGCCAGCAGCTTAGTTCGGGAGGCTGAAGCTTTCTTT
. . TRBJ2-3 TRBV12-3/TRBV12-4 CASSPARDTQYF TGTGCCAGCAGTCCCGCGAGGGATACGCAGTATTTT
TRBD2 . TRBJ2-7 TRBV5-4 CASSAGTSGEEQYF TGTGCCAGCAGCGCCGGGACTAGCGGGGAAGAGCAGTACTTC
. few TRBJ2-7 TRBV30 CAWNTDYRTHEQYF TGTGCCTGGAACACCGATTACAGGACCCACGAGCAGTACTTC
TRBD1 . TRBJ2-5 TRBV15 CATSRPTGGSQETQYF TGTGCCACCAGCAGACCGACAGGGGGTAGCCAAGAGACCCAGTACTTC
. . TRBJ1-1 TRBV19 CASLFLRHLNTEAFF TGTGCCAGTTTGTTTCTTCGGCATTTGAACACTGAAGCTTTCTTT
. many TRBJ1-1 TRBV20-1 CSAPSPGTPDTEAFF TGCAGTGCCCCGTCTCCCGGGACACCGGACACTGAAGCTTTCTTT
TRBD2 few TRBJ2-2 TRBV5-1 CASSSPSGGAGSGELFF TGCGCCAGCAGCTCCCCTAGCGGGGGGGCCGGCAGCGGGGAGCTGTTTTTT
. . TRBJ2-1 TRBV7-3 CASSPTSISYNEQFF TGTGCCAGCAGCCCGACTTCGATTTCCTACAATGAGCAGTTCTTC
TRBD2 many TRBJ2-2 TRBV2 CARGLAGGGTGELFF TGTGCCAGGGGACTAGCGGGGGGAGGGACCGGGGAGCTGTTTTTT
. . TRBJ2-3 TRBV5-1 CASSFMANTDTQYF TGCGCCAGCAGCTTTATGGCCAACACAGATACGCAGTATTTT
TRBD1 many TRBJ2-2 TRBV7-2 CASSQSWDRGRELFF TGTGCCAGCAGCCAATCCTGGGACAGGGGAAGGGAGCTGTTTTTT
. . TRBJ2-7 TRBV11-1 CASSPIGNSFSYEQYF TGTGCCAGCAGCCCCATCGGGAATAGCTTCTCCTACGAGCAGTACTTC
. . TRBJ2-3 TRBV11-1 CASSVTVPPRYDTQYF TGTGCCAGCAGCGTGACGGTCCCTCCCAGATACGATACGCAGTATTTT